A single T cell receptor (beta chain) is shown here with its context. No antigen is known for it. The data are from a study of response to subunit inactivated influenza vaccine. General observations from the study: The authors suggested that few new T cells are recruited per seasonal influenza vaccination.

CDR1 is KGHSH and CDR2 is LQKENI in the germline V gene. V gave up 3 bases and J gave up 7 bases; unmatched junction bases: 8. This CDR3 has 14 amino acids. TCRdb reprocessed the RT-PCR reads with MiXCR, giving one entry per CDR3 protein. Of around 530,000 distinct CDR3 sequences listed, approximately 12% are singletons. Sequencing was performed on PBMCs from blood, taken on the day of vaccination. This chain connects TRBV18 to TRBJ1-2, with TRBD1 matching 7 bases. This sequence was found in a man in his fifties who received an inactivated influenza vaccine. The CDR3 coding sequence is TGTGCCAGCTCACCGGGACAGCTAACTATTGGCTACACCTTC. As protein: CASSPGQLTIGYTF.